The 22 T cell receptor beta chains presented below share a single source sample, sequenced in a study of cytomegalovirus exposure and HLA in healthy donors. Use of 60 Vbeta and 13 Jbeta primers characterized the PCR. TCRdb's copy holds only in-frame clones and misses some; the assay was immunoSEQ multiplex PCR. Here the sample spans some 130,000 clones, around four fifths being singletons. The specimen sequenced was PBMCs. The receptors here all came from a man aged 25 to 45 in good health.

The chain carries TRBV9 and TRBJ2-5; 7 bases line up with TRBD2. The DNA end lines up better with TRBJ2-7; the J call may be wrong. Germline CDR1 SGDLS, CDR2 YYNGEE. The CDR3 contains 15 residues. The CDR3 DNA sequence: TGTGCCAGCAGCGTAGAGCCTAGCGGCTCCTACGAGCAGTACTTC. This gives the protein CASSVEPSGSYEQYF.

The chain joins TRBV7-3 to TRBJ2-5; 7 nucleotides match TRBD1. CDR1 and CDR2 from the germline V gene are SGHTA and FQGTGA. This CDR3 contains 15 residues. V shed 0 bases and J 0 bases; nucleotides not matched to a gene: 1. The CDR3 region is CASSLTGGHQETQYF. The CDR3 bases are TGTGCCAGCAGCTTAACAGGGGGCCACCAAGAGACCCAGTACTTC.

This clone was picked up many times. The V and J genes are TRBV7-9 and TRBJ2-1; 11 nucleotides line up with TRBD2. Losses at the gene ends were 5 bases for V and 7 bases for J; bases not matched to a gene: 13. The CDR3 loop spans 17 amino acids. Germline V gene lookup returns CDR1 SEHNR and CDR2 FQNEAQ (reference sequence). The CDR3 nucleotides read TGTGCCAGCAGCCCCGGCCGGCTAGCGGGAGGAGGGAATGAGCAGTTCTTC. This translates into CASSPGRLAGGGNEQFF.

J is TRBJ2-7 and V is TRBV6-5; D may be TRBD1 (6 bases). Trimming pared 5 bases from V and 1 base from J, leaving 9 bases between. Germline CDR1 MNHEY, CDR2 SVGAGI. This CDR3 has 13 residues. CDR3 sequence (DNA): TGTGCCAGCAGTGTCGACAGGTCCTACGAGCAGTACTTC. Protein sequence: CASSVDRSYEQYF.

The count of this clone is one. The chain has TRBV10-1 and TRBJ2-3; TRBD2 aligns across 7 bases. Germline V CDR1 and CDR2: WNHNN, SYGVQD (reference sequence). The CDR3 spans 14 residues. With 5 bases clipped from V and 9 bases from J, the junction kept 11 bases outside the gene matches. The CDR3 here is CASSCGRAGGTQYF. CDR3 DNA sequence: TGCGCCAGCAGTTGCGGACGGGCCGGGGGGACGCAGTATTTT.

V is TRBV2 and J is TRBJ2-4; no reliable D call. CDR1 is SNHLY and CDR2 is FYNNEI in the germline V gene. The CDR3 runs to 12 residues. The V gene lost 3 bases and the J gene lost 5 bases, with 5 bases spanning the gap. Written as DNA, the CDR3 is TGTGCCAGCAGTGAGGGCGAAAACATTCAGTACTTC. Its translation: CASSEGENIQYF.

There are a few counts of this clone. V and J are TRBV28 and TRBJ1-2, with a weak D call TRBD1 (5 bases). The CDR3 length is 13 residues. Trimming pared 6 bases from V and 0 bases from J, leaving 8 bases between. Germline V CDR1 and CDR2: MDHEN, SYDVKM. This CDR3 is CASRTASNYGYTF. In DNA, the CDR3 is TGTGCCAGCAGGACAGCGTCTAACTATGGCTACACCTTC.

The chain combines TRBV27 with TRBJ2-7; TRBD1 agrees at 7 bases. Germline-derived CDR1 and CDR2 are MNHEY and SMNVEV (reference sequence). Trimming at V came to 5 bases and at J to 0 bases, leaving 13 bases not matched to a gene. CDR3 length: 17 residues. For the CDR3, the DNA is TGTGCCAGCAGTATGGGACCGGGACAGTCAAGCTCCTACGAGCAGTACTTC. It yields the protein CASSMGPGQSSSYEQYF.

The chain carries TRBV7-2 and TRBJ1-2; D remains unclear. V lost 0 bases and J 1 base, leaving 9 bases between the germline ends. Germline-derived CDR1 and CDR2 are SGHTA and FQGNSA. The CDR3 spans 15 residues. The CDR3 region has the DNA TGTGCCAGCAGCTTAGCGCCACAGCTTAACTATGGCTACACCTTC. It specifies CASSLAPQLNYGYTF.

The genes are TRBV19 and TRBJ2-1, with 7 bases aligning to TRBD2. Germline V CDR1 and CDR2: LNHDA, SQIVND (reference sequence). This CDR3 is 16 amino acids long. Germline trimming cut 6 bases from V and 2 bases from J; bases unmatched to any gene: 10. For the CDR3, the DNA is TGTGCCAGTAGGACCTTAGGGAGGGCCACCTACAATGAGCAGTTCTTC. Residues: CASRTLGRATYNEQFF.

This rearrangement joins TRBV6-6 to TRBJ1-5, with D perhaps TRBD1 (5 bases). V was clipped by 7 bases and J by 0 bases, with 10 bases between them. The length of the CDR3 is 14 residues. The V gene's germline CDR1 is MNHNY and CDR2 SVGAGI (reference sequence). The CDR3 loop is CASTDSNSNQPQHF. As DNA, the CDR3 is TGTGCCAGCACTGACAGTAATAGCAATCAGCCCCAGCATTTT.

The CDR3 region has the DNA TGTGCCAGCAGCCAGACTGGTTTCGGTGAGCAGTTCTTC. Its translation: CASSQTGFGEQFF. The chain employs TRBV9 and TRBJ2-1; D is undetermined. The CDR3 sequence is 13 residues long. Germline V gene sequence: CDR1 SGDLS, CDR2 YYNGEE. V lost 4 bases and J lost 9, with 14 bases in between. The full variable domain, completed using reference TRBV9 and TRBJ2-1, is DSGVTQTPKHLITATGQRVTLRCSPRSGDLSVYWYQQSLDQGLQFLIQYYNGEERAKGNILERFSAQQFPDLHSELNLSSLELGDSALYFCASSQTGFGEQFFGPGTRLTVL.

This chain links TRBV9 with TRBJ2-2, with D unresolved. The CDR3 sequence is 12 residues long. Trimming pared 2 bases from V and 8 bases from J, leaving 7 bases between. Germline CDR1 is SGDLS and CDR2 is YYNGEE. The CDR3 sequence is CASSVRNGELFF. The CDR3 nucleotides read TGTGCCAGCAGCGTTCGTAATGGGGAGCTGTTTTTT.

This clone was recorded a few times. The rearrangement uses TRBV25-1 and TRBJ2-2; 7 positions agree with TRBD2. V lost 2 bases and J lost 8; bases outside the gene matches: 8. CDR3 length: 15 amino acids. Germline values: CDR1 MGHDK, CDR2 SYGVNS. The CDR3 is CASSELAEWRGELFF. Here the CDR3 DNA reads TGTGCCAGCAGTGAACTAGCGGAATGGCGTGGGGAGCTGTTTTTT.

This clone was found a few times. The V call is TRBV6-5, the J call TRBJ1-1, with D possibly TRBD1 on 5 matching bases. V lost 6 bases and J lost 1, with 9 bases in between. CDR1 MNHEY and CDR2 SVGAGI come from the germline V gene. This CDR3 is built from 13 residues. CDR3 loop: CASRDTQNTEAFF. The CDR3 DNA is TGTGCCAGCAGGGACACCCAGAACACTGAAGCTTTCTTT.

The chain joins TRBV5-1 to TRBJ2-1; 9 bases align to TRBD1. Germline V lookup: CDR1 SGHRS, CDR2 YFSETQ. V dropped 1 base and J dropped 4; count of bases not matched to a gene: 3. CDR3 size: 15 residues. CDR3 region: CASSLTGGFYNEQFF. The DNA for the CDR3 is TGCGCCAGCAGCTTGACAGGGGGCTTTTACAATGAGCAGTTCTTC.

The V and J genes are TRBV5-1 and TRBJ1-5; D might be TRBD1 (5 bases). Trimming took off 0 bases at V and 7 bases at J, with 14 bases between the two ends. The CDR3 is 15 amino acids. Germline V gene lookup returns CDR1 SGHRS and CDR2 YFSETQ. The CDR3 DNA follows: TGCGCCAGCAGCTTGGACGGGGGGTTAAAACAGCCCCAGCATTTT. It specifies CASSLDGGLKQPQHF.

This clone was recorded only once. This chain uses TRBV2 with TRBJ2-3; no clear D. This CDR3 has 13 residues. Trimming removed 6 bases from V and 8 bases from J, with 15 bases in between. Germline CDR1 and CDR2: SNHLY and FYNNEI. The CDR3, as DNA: TGTGCCAGCAGGGTCACGGCCTCGGGTACGCAGTATTTT. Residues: CASRVTASGTQYF.

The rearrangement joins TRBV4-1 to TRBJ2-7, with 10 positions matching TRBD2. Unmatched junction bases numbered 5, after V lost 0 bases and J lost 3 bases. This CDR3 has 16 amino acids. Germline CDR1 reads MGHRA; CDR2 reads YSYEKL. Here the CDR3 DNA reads TGCGCCAGCAGCCAAGAATCTAGCGGGAGTGGCTACGAGCAGTACTTC. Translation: CASSQESSGSGYEQYF.

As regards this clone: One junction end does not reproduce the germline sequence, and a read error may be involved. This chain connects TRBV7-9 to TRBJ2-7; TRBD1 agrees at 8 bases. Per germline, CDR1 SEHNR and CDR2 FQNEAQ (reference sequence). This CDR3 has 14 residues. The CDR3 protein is CSSSPWTGRNEQYF. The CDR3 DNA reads TGTTCCAGCAGCCCATGGACAGGGAGAAACGAGCAGTACTTC.

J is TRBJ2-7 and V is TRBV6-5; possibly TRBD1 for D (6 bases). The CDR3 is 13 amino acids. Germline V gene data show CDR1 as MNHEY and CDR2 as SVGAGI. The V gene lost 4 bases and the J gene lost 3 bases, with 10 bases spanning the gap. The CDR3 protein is CASSSRGRYEQYF. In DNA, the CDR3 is TGTGCCAGCAGTTCCAGGGGACGCTACGAGCAGTACTTC.

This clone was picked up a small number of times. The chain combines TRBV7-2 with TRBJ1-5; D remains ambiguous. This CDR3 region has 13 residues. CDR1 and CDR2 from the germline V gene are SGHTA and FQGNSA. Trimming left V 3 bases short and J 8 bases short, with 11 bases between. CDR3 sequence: CASSFPGSEPQHF. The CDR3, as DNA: TGTGCCAGCAGCTTCCCGGGTAGCGAGCCCCAGCATTTT.